The rows below give T cell receptor beta chains drawn from one sample of a study of CD8 T cells in ankylosing spondylitis. TCRdb ran MiXCR on the 5' RACE reads and lists one entry per CDR3 protein. This sample carries more than 300,000 distinct CDR3 sequences, around a tenth of them seen once, and the ten largest clones take around 10%. The sample comprised blood, either unsorted or a sorted T cell fraction (not recorded which). The receptors shown here come from a female donor with ankylosing spondylitis or in good health (not recorded which). CDR3s include the opening cysteine and the closing phenylalanine or tryptophan. The order of the fields is J gene, V gene, D gene, clone size, CDR3 DNA, CDR3 protein. A D gene is named only where the DNA matches it firmly. A clone size is listed for some rows: how often the clone was seen (once, few, many), or a class if it is expanded.

TRBJ1-1,TRBV5-1,NA,many,TGCGCCAGCAGCTTGACAGGGTATGGCACTGAAGCTTTCTTT,CASSLTGYGTEAFF
TRBJ2-7,TRBV5-1,TRBD1,many,TGCGCCAGCACAACCGGGACAGGGGTTTTCGAGCAGTACTTC,CASTTGTGVFEQYF
TRBJ2-7,TRBV20-1,TRBD2,NA,TGCAGTGCTAGGAGTTTACTAGCGGGAGGGCCGAAGTCATACGAGCAGTACTTC,CSARSLLAGGPKSYEQYF
TRBJ2-2,TRBV6-2/TRBV6-3,NA,few,TGTGCCAGCTACGCCGCTAGAGCGCGGACCGCAGCTACCGGGGAGCTGTTTTTT,CASYAARARTAATGELFF
TRBJ2-2,TRBV3-1,NA,many,TGTGCCAGCATTAATAGCTACACCGGGGAGCTGTTTTTT,CASINSYTGELFF
TRBJ1-1,TRBV20-1,NA,few,TGCAGTGCTTCCGGCAGCATGAACACTGAAGCTTTCTTT,CSASGSMNTEAFF
TRBJ2-3,TRBV9,NA,many,TGTGCCAGCAGCGTAGGGCAGCTCACAGATACGCAGTATTTT,CASSVGQLTDTQYF
TRBJ1-1,TRBV6-5,NA,few,TGTGCCAGCAGCACCTTGAACACTGAAGCTTTCTTT,CASSTLNTEAFF
TRBJ1-1,TRBV28,NA,many,TGTGCCAGCAGTCCAGATAGGGACAATCTTCACACTGAAGCTTTCTTT,CASSPDRDNLHTEAFF
TRBJ2-1,TRBV12-3/TRBV12-4,TRBD2,many,TGTGCCAGCAGTCGGACTAGCGGGAGTCACAAGTTCTTC,CASSRTSGSHKFF
TRBJ2-3,TRBV5-1,TRBD2,NA,TGCGCCAGCAGCTGGGGACTAGCGGGGACCGGAGATACGCAGTATTTT,CASSWGLAGTGDTQYF
TRBJ2-1,TRBV7-3,NA,few,TGTGCCAGCAGCTTCGCCGGGACTCGCAACAGCAATGAGCAGTTCTTC,CASSFAGTRNSNEQFF
TRBJ2-1,TRBV10-3,NA,many,TGTGCCACCTGGGACTCATCACAGCAGTTCTTC,CATWDSSQQFF
TRBJ2-7,TRBV25-1,NA,few,TGTGCCAGCAGGGAGCTCTACGAGCAGTACTTC,CASRELYEQYF
TRBJ2-7,TRBV7-2,TRBD2,few,TGTGCCAGCAGCCTACAGCGGGACGTCTACGAGCAGTACTTC,CASSLQRDVYEQYF
TRBJ2-1,TRBV20-1,TRBD2,many,TGCAGTGCTAGATTCGGCGGGAGGGCCGTTTGGGTCTTC,CSARFGGRAVWVF
TRBJ2-1,TRBV11-2,TRBD2,many,TGTGCCAGCAGCTTATTTAGCGGGGAAGGCGGTGAGCAGTTCTTC,CASSLFSGEGGEQFF
TRBJ2-7,TRBV6-5,TRBD1,many,TGTGCCAGCAGTTACTTGCAGGGGGCTAACGAGCAGTACTTC,CASSYLQGANEQYF
TRBJ2-1,TRBV5-5,NA,NA,TGTGCCAGCAGCTTACAGGGAACCTTGGAGCAGTTCTTC,CASSLQGTLEQFF
TRBJ2-7,TRBV3-1,TRBD1,many,TGTGCCAGCAGCCAAAGAACAGGGGTAAGCTCCTACGAGCAGTACTTC,CASSQRTGVSSYEQYF
TRBJ2-1,TRBV28,TRBD2,many,TGTGCCAGCAGTTTCTTTCAGGGAGGGTCTTTCAATGAGCAGTTCTTC,CASSFFQGGSFNEQFF
TRBJ2-7,TRBV5-1,NA,many,TGCGCCAGCAGCTTGGTAGGGTTTGACGAGCAGTACTTC,CASSLVGFDEQYF
TRBJ1-1,TRBV29-1,TRBD1,few,TGCAGCGTTGCATCCGGGACAGCCAACACTGAAGCTTTCTTT,CSVASGTANTEAFF